These T cell receptor beta chains were read from a single sample in a study of blood T cell repertoires in COVID-19. Assay used: immunoSEQ multiplex PCR; TCRdb lists only in-frame clones, some missing. Altogether nearly 110,000 clones are present, about three quarters being singletons, with the ten largest covering approximately 4.5%. The sequenced sample consisted of peripheral blood. The source is an older man with acute or convalescent COVID-19. The CDR3 runs from the conserved cysteine through the conserved F or W. D genes are given only for firm matches. Clone size is stated in some rows and not others, as once, few, many or a class when expanded.

TRBJ2-4 | TRBV5-1 | NA | TRBD2 | CASSGSGGVNIQYF | TGCGCCAGCAGCGGTAGCGGGGGGGTAAACATTCAGTACTTC
TRBJ1-5 | TRBV12-3/TRBV12-4 | NA | NA | CASSPGDQPQHF | TGTGCCAGCAGTCCAGGGGATCAGCCCCAGCATTTT
TRBJ1-5 | TRBV6-5 | NA | TRBD1 | CASKRQGAGNQPQHF | TGTGCCAGCAAGCGACAGGGGGCTGGCAATCAGCCCCAGCATTTT
TRBJ1-2 | TRBV12-5 | NA | TRBD1 | CASVAGTVLSLNYGYTF | TGTGCTAGTGTGGCGGGGACAGTATTATCTCTTAACTATGGCTACACCTTC
TRBJ1-4 | TRBV2 | few | NA | CASRVGGNEKLFF | TGTGCCAGTCGGGTGGGGGGTAATGAAAAACTGTTTTTT
TRBJ2-6 | TRBV3-1/TRBV3-2 | NA | TRBD1 | CASSQHPGQSSGANVLTF | TGTGCCAGCAGCCAACATCCGGGACAGAGCTCTGGGGCCAACGTCCTGACTTTC
TRBJ2-2 | TRBV27 | NA | TRBD1 | CASSHRGAGELFF | TGTGCCAGCAGTCACAGGGGTGCCGGGGAGCTGTTTTTT
TRBJ2-1 | TRBV3-1/TRBV3-2 | NA | TRBD1 | CASSPTTGGNEQFF | TGTGCCAGCAGCCCGACGACAGGGGGCAATGAGCAGTTCTTC
TRBJ1-2 | TRBV12-5 | NA | TRBD1 | CATPGGDYGYTF | TGTGCTACCCCAGGGGGTGACTATGGCTACACCTTC
TRBJ1-4 | TRBV10-1 | NA | TRBD1 | CARPRDRNEKLFF | TGCGCCAGGCCCCGGGACAGGAATGAAAAACTGTTTTTT
TRBJ1-3 | TRBV3-1/TRBV3-2 | few | NA | CASSPNRAGNTIYF | TGTGCCAGCAGCCCGAACAGGGCTGGAAACACCATATATTTT
TRBJ1-2 | TRBV13 | NA | NA | CASSLIGYGYTF | TGTGCCAGCAGCTTAATCGGGTATGGCTACACCTTC
TRBJ1-3 | TRBV19 | NA | TRBD1 | CASSKDRLSGNTIYF | TGTGCCAGTAGCAAGGACAGGCTCTCTGGAAACACCATATATTTT
TRBJ1-6 | TRBV15 | NA | NA | CATSRDRGANSPLHF | TGTGCCACCAGCAGAGATCGGGGGGCGAATTCACCCCTCCACTTT
TRBJ1-6 | TRBV19 | NA | NA | CASSNQLNSPLHF | TGTGCCAGTAGTAATCAACTGAATTCACCCCTCCACTTT
TRBJ1-3 | TRBV2 | NA | NA | CASSEYQRRGQNTIYF | TGTGCCAGCAGTGAATATCAGAGAAGGGGACAAAACACCATATATTTT
TRBJ1-2 | TRBV5-1 | NA | NA | CASSLGQFGYTF | TGCGCCAGCAGCTTGGGTCAGTTTGGCTACACCTTC
TRBJ1-2 | TRBV13 | NA | NA | CASSLRQSYGYTF | TGTGCCAGCAGCTTAAGACAGTCCTATGGCTACACCTTC
TRBJ1-4 | TRBV4-3 | NA | NA | CASSQEPRTANEKLFF | TGCGCCAGCAGCCAAGAACCTCGGACAGCGAATGAAAAACTGTTTTTT
TRBJ2-3 | TRBV10-2 | NA | TRBD1 | CASSEPRQGYSTDTQYF | TGCGCCAGCAGTGAACCTCGACAGGGGTATAGCACAGATACGCAGTATTTT
TRBJ1-2 | TRBV6-2/TRBV6-3 | NA | NA | CASSYSSYGYTF | TGTGCCAGCAGTTACTCCAGCTATGGCTACACCTTC
TRBJ2-2 | TRBV29-1 | once | NA | CSVEGRANTGELFF | TGCAGCGTTGAAGGCCGGGCGAACACCGGGGAGCTGTTTTTT
TRBJ1-2 | TRBV6-5 | NA | TRBD1 | CASSTGDYGYTF | TGTGCCAGCAGCACAGGGGACTATGGCTACACCTTC
TRBJ1-3 | TRBV7-8 | few | TRBD1 | CASTPGQGNTIYF | TGTGCCAGCACTCCGGGACAGGGCAACACCATATATTTT
TRBJ2-3 | TRBV5-1 | NA | TRBD1 | CASSLGRGQSDTQYF | TGCGCCAGCAGCTTGGGCAGGGGGCAATCAGATACGCAGTATTTT
TRBJ2-3 | TRBV3-1/TRBV3-2 | NA | TRBD2 | CASSRTRPSTDTQYF | TGTGCCAGCAGTCGGACTAGGCCGAGCACAGATACGCAGTATTTT
TRBJ2-7 | TRBV6-5 | NA | NA | CASRTSGGVSYEQYF | TGTGCCAGCAGGACCTCCGGGGGAGTCTCCTACGAGCAGTACTTC
TRBJ2-3 | TRBV20-1 | NA | NA | CSASAASGTDTQYF | TGCAGTGCTAGTGCGGCTAGCGGCACAGATACGCAGTATTTT
TRBJ1-4 | TRBV5-1 | NA | NA | CASSLGQGQEKLFF | TGCGCCAGCAGCTTGGGCCAGGGCCAGGAAAAACTGTTTTTT
TRBJ1-3 | TRBV2 | NA | NA | CASREDGLWSGNTIYF | TGTGCCAGCAGGGAGGACGGTCTGTGGTCTGGAAACACCATATATTTT
TRBJ2-5 | TRBV5-1 | NA | TRBD1 | CASSSTGTGQETQYF | TGCGCCAGCAGCTCTACCGGGACAGGACAAGAGACCCAGTACTTC
TRBJ2-3 | TRBV25-1 | NA | TRBD1 | CASSDRTGGWSTDTQYF | TGTGCCAGCAGTGACCGGACAGGGGGCTGGAGCACAGATACGCAGTATTTT
TRBJ2-7 | TRBV29-1 | NA | TRBD1 | CSVRTGVSSYEQYF | TGCAGCGTTAGAACAGGGGTTAGCTCCTACGAGCAGTACTTC
TRBJ1-5 | TRBV29-1 | NA | NA | CSVGTQGYHQPQHF | TGCAGCGTTGGAACTCAGGGGTATCATCAGCCCCAGCATTTT
TRBJ1-5 | TRBV6-5 | NA | NA | CASTAGGNQPQHF | TGTGCCAGCACCGCGGGGGGGAATCAGCCCCAGCATTTT
TRBJ1-2 | TRBV5-1 | NA | NA | CASSPGNYGYTF | TGCGCCAGCAGCCCGGGGAACTATGGCTACACCTTC
TRBJ2-1 | TRBV6-6 | NA | NA | CASSYLEYEQFF | TGTGCCAGCAGTTACTTAGAATATGAGCAGTTCTTC
TRBJ2-2 | TRBV5-1 | NA | TRBD2 | CASSSGTSGTGELFF | TGCGCCAGCAGCTCCGGGACTAGCGGTACCGGGGAGCTGTTTTTT
TRBJ1-2 | TRBV12-3/TRBV12-4 | NA | NA | CASSLKGAYTF | TGTGCCAGCAGTTTGAAAGGGGCCTACACCTTC
TRBJ2-7 | TRBV6-5 | NA | NA | CASSRTASSYEQYF | TGTGCCAGCAGTCGGACAGCCTCCTCCTACGAGCAGTACTTC
TRBJ1-2 | TRBV25-1 | NA | TRBD1 | CASRNSGGMDYGYTF | TGTGCCAGCAGGAACTCAGGGGGCATGGACTATGGCTACACCTTC
TRBJ1-1 | TRBV5-8 | NA | NA | CASSFGQNTEAFF | TGTGCCAGCAGCTTTGGACAGAACACTGAAGCTTTCTTT
TRBJ1-4 | TRBV6-1 | few | NA | CASSDGGGNEKLFF | TGTGCCAGCAGTGACGGGGGGGGGAATGAAAAACTGTTTTTT
TRBJ1-2 | TRBV29-1 | NA | TRBD1 | CSVEEPGGFGYTF | TGCAGCGTTGAAGAGCCAGGGGGCTTTGGCTACACCTTC
TRBJ1-1 | TRBV6-5 | NA | NA | CASSYQGMDTEAFF | TGTGCCAGCAGTTACCAGGGCATGGACACTGAAGCTTTCTTT